Described below is a single TCR beta chain sequence and its context. Its antigen is not identified. The sample is drawn from a study of cytomegalovirus exposure and HLA in healthy donors. Study details: As an earlier analysis found, about 179 million T cells yielded about 120 million unique TCR beta sequences.

Broader study findings: Accounts indicate the classifier identified cytomegalovirus status with strong specificity and sensitivity. For most TCR beta V segments, an earlier analysis put the productive rate at about 90% or about 30% of the time.

V trimming: 2 bases; J trimming: 16 bases; junction bases outside the gene matches: 14. The germline gives CDR1 GTSNPN, CDR2 SVGIG (reference sequence). The CDR3 consists of 13 residues. A multiplex PCR was run with 60 Vbeta primers and 13 Jbeta primers. The repertoire was sequenced with immunoSEQ multiplex PCR; TCRdb's copy has only in-frame clones and lacks some. The sample carries 150,000 to 200,000 clones, about 77% recorded once. Sequenced sample: PBMCs. The receptor comes from a woman in her forties in good health and CMV-seropositive. The genes are TRBV30 and TRBJ2-1; the match to TRBD2 covers 7 bases. CDR3 sequence: CAWSTRAGSPPFF. The CDR3 DNA sequence: TGTGCCTGGAGTACCCGAGCGGGAAGCCCCCCCTTCTTC.